The 22 T cell receptor beta chains presented below share a single source sample, sequenced in a study of blood T cell repertoires in COVID-19. Sequencing used immunoSEQ multiplex PCR; TCRdb keeps in-frame clones, though not all of them. The table lists 150,000 to 190,000 clones, around 84% of them singletons. Sequenced sample: PBMCs or T cells enriched from blood (not recorded which). The receptors come from a man aged 50 or older who had recovered from COVID-19.

This clone has more than one count but fewer than ten. J is TRBJ2-5 and V is TRBV29-1; TRBD2 is a possible D gene (7 bases). Germline CDR1 and CDR2: SQVTM and ANQGSEA. This CDR3 is built from 13 residues. V lost 3 bases, J lost 5 bases, and 13 bases lay in between. For the CDR3, the DNA is TGCAGCGTTGACCGGGGGCGGGGGGAGACCCAGTACTTC. Its translation: CSVDRGRGETQYF. Drawing the rest from reference TRBV29-1 and TRBJ2-5, the complete variable domain is SAVISQKPSRDICQRGTSLTIQCQVDSQVTMMFWYRQQPGQSLTLIATANQGSEATYESGFVIDKFPISRPNLTFSTLTVSNMSPEDSSIYLCSVDRGRGETQYFGPGTRLLVL.

V usage is TRBV12-3 or TRBV12-4 and J usage is TRBJ1-1, with 8 nucleotides matching TRBD1. V lost 6 bases to trimming and J lost 5 bases; unmatched junction nucleotides: 5. This CDR3 contains 13 residues. The CDR3 protein is CASRQGARTEAFF. In DNA, the CDR3 is TGTGCCAGCAGGCAGGGGGCGAGGACTGAAGCTTTCTTT.

The rearrangement joins TRBV18 to TRBJ2-5; possible D gene TRBD2, 5 bases. The length of the CDR3 is 15 residues. CDR1 is KGHSH and CDR2 is LQKENI in the germline V gene. V lost 3 bases and J lost 5, with 16 bases in between. In DNA form, the CDR3 reads TGTGCCAGCTCACCTGCCGGGATCCTAGGGGAGACCCAGTACTTC. Protein product: CASSPAGILGETQYF.

This chain connects TRBV20-1 to TRBJ1-1, with no clear D. The length of the CDR3 is 11 residues. V lost 6 bases to trimming and J lost 5 bases, with 10 bases between them. Germline CDR1 DFQATT, CDR2 SNEGSKA (reference sequence). CDR3 sequence (DNA): TGCAGTGCCAGCTCTAGGACTGAAGCTTTCTTT. Its translation: CSASSRTEAFF.

The chain is built from TRBV7-9 and TRBJ2-3; possibly TRBD2 for D (6 bases). The CDR3 runs 15 residues. V was shortened by 2 bases and J by 0 bases, with 9 bases between the two germline ends. Looked up from germline, CDR1 is SEHNR and CDR2 is FQNEAQ (reference sequence). The chain's CDR3 is CASSLNAGSTDTQYF. The CDR3 DNA is TGTGCCAGCAGCTTAAACGCGGGGAGCACAGATACGCAGTATTTT.

V and J are TRBV19 and TRBJ1-5, with a possible D match to TRBD1 (6 bases). The CDR3 contains 14 residues. The germline gives CDR1 LNHDA, CDR2 SQIVND (reference sequence). Trimming removed 5 bases from V and 4 bases from J, with 12 bases in between. This CDR3 reads CASSRQAGNQPQHF. Here the CDR3 DNA reads TGTGCCAGTAGTCGACAGGCCGGAAATCAGCCCCAGCATTTT.

The chain couples TRBV18 to TRBJ2-2, with a possible D match to TRBD1 (6 bases). Germline V gives CDR1 KGHSH, CDR2 LQKENI. Trimming cost V 0 bases and J 1 base, with 12 bases left between them. This CDR3 comprises 17 residues. CDR3 in DNA: TGTGCCAGCTCACCACCAGCCGCGACAGGGAACACCGGGGAGCTGTTTTTT. It codes for CASSPPAATGNTGELFF.

The J gene is TRBJ2-7, the V gene TRBV9; weak D call: TRBD1 (6 bases). Between the trimmed V and J ends, which lost 0 bases and 6 bases, there was a span of 13 bases. This CDR3 comprises 14 residues. The germline gives CDR1 SGDLS, CDR2 YYNGEE. Here the CDR3 reads CASSVGQGWSEQYF. The CDR3 bases are TGTGCCAGCAGCGTAGGGCAGGGGTGGTCCGAGCAGTACTTC.

The gene calls are TRBV4-3 and TRBJ1-2, with 12 bases matching TRBD1. After removal of 0 bases from V and 4 bases from J, the junction contained 6 bases not matched to a gene. Germline CDR1 LGHNA, CDR2 YSLEER. The CDR3 is 17 amino acids. The CDR3 protein is CASSQEGTGGSAYGYTF. The CDR3 DNA reads as TGCGCCAGCAGCCAAGAAGGGACAGGGGGCAGTGCCTATGGCTACACCTTC.

J is TRBJ2-1 and V is TRBV9; TRBD1 is a possible D gene (5 bases). The V gene's germline CDR1 is SGDLS and CDR2 YYNGEE. V was clipped by 2 bases and J by 4 bases, with 22 bases between them. CDR3 length: 18 residues. The CDR3 nucleotides are TGTGCCAGCAGCGTCGGAGAGAGAAGGGGATTGCGATACAATGAGCAGTTCTTC. Amino acids: CASSVGERRGLRYNEQFF.

The chain uses TRBV15 and TRBJ2-1, with a weak D call TRBD1 (6 bases). The CDR3 is made up of 14 amino acids. Between the trimmed V and J ends, which lost 7 bases and 5 bases, there was a span of 15 bases. Germline V lookup: CDR1 LNHNV, CDR2 YYDKDF (reference sequence). CDR3 coding DNA: TGTGCCACCAAGGACAGACTGACGGACAATGAGCAGTTCTTC. Its translation is CATKDRLTDNEQFF.

The V and J genes are TRBV7-3 and TRBJ2-2, with 10 positions matching TRBD2. Trimming at V came to 4 bases and at J to 4 bases, leaving 6 bases not matched to a gene. The CDR3 spans 16 residues. Germline V gene data show CDR1 as SGHTA and CDR2 as FQGTGA. The CDR3: CASSSGTSVGTGELFF. CDR3 in DNA: TGTGCCAGCAGCTCCGGGACTAGCGTCGGCACCGGGGAGCTGTTTTTT.

The chain links TRBV7-8 to TRBJ1-1; 7 bases are a match to TRBD1. CDR1 and CDR2 (germline): SGHVS, FQNEAQ. This CDR3 region has 14 residues. V shed 1 base, J shed 2 bases, and the junction held 1 base outside the gene matches. This CDR3 reads CASSLDRGNTEAFF. The CDR3 DNA reads as TGTGCCAGCAGCTTAGACAGGGGAAACACTGAAGCTTTCTTT.

As to this clone: Different DNA sequences within this sample yield the same CDR3. The chain combines TRBV6-1 with TRBJ1-2; TRBD1 aligns across 8 bases. Unmatched junction bases numbered 4, after V lost 2 bases and J lost 8 bases. This CDR3 has 13 residues. Per germline, CDR1 MNHNS and CDR2 SASEGT. The CDR3, as DNA: TGTGCCAGCAGTGAACAGGGGGCAGAGGGCTACACCTTC. Its protein product is CASSEQGAEGYTF.

CDR3 bases: TGTGCCAGCTCCCCGGCGGACGGGGGGCAATACGAGCAGTACTTC. This codes for CASSPADGGQYEQYF. The rearrangement uses TRBV18 and TRBJ2-7, with D perhaps matching TRBD2 (7 bases). This CDR3 comprises 15 residues. Trimming took 6 bases from V and 4 from J, leaving 19 bases between them. CDR1 is KGHSH, CDR2 LQKENI, per germline. Drawing the rest from reference TRBV18 and TRBJ2-7, the complete variable domain is NAGVMQNPRHLVRRRGQEARLRCSPMKGHSHVYWYRQLPEEGLKFMVYLQKENIIDESGMPKERFSAEFPKEGPSILRIQQVVRGDSAAYFCASSPADGGQYEQYFGPGTRLTVT.

The gene calls are TRBV14 and TRBJ1-1; no clear D gene. The germline V and J ends were trimmed by 3 bases and 0 bases, with 5 bases remaining between them. Germline CDR1 is SGHDN and CDR2 is FVKESK. The CDR3 sequence is 13 residues long. CDR3 DNA sequence: TGTGCCAGCAGCCATACGGTGAACACTGAAGCTTTCTTT. Encoded protein: CASSHTVNTEAFF.

The gene calls are TRBV7-8 and TRBJ2-1; the D is unclear. V lost 3 bases to trimming and J lost 4 bases, with 7 bases between them. Germline CDR1 reads SGHVS; CDR2 reads FQNEAQ. The CDR3 covers 13 residues. The CDR3 nucleotides read TGTGCCAGCAGCTTTGACATTTACAATGAGCAGTTCTTC. Its protein is CASSFDIYNEQFF.

The rearrangement uses TRBV9 and TRBJ1-6; 9 bases agree with TRBD1. Losses at the gene ends were 3 bases for V and 6 bases for J; bases not matched to a gene: 4. The CDR3 has 15 amino acids. CDR1 is SGDLS, CDR2 YYNGEE, per germline. The CDR3 here is CASSAGTGSNSPLHF. The CDR3 DNA sequence: TGTGCCAGCAGCGCTGGGACAGGGAGTAATTCACCCCTCCACTTT.

The chain links TRBV19 to TRBJ2-3; D is undetermined. This CDR3 is 11 amino acids long. Trimming removed 7 bases at V and 2 bases at J, with 4 bases between. CDR1 and CDR2 from the germline V gene are LNHDA and SQIVND (reference sequence). The CDR3 is CASKLTDTQYF. In DNA, the CDR3 is TGTGCCAGTAAGCTCACAGATACGCAGTATTTT.

This clone was observed a handful of times. The CDR3 coding sequence is TGTGCCAGAAGCTTAGGGAGATTAGCGGGAAACACAGATACGCAGTATTTT. It is translated as CARSLGRLAGNTDTQYF. The genes are TRBV5-3 and TRBJ2-3; 8 bases fit TRBD2. TRBV5-3 is given ORF status, its function remaining uncertain. This CDR3 has 17 residues. With 2 bases clipped from V and 2 bases from J, the junction kept 10 bases outside the gene matches.

There are many counts of this clone. V usage is TRBV11-2 and J usage is TRBJ2-2; possible D gene TRBD1, 6 bases. The CDR3 extends over 14 amino acids. V lost 3 bases and J lost 6, with 11 bases in between. Looked up from germline, CDR1 is SGHAT and CDR2 is FQNNGV. DNA of the CDR3: TGTGCCAGCAGCTTTGCCAGGGGAGCCGGGGAGCTGTTTTTT. Its translation is CASSFARGAGELFF.

This clone was found a few times. The J gene is TRBJ1-6, the V gene TRBV7-2, with a tentative D call TRBD1 (5 bases). Looked up from germline, CDR1 is SGHTA and CDR2 is FQGNSA. Trimming took 1 base from V and 7 from J, leaving 14 bases between them. The CDR3 spans 16 residues. This CDR3 is CASSLEGAGNNSPLHF. DNA of the CDR3: TGTGCCAGCAGCTTAGAAGGGGCAGGGAACAATTCACCCCTCCACTTT.